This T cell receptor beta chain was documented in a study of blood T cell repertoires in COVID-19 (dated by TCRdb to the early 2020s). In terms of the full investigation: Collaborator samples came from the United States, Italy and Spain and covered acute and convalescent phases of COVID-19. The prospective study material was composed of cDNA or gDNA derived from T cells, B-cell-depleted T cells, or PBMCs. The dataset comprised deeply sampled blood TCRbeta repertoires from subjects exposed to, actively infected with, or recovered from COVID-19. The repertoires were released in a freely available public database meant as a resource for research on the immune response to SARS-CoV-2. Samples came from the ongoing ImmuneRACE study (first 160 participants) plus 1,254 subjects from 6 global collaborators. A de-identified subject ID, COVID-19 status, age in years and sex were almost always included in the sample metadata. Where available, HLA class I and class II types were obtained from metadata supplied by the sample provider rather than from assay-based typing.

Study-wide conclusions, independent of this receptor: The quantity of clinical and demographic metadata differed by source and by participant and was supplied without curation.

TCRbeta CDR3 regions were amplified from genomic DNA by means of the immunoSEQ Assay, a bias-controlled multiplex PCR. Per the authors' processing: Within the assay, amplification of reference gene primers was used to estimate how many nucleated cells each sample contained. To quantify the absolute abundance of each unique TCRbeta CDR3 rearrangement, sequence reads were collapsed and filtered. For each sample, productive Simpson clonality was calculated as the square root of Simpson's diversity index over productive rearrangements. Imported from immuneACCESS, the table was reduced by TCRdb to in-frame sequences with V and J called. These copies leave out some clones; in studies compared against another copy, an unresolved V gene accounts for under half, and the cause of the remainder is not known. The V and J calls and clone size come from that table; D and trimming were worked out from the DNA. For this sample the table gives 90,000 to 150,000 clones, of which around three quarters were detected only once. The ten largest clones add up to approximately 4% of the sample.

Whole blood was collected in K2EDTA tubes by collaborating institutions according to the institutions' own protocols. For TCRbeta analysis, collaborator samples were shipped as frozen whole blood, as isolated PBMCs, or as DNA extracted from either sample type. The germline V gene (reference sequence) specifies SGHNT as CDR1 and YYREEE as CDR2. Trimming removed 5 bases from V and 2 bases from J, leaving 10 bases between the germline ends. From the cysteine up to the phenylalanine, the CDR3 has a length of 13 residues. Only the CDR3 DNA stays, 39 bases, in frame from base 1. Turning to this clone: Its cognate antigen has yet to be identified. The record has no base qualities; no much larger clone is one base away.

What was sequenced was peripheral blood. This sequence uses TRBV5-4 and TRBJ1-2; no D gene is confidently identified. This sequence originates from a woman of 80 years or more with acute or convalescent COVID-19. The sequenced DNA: TGTGCCAGCAGTCCAGACGGGAACTATGGCTACACCTTC. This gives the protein CASSPDGNYGYTF. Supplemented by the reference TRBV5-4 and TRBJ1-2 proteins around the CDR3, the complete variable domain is ETGVTQSPTHLIKTRGQQVTLRCSSQSGHNTVSWYQQALGQGPQFIFQYYREEENGRGNFPPRFSGLQFPNYSSELNVNALELDDSALYLCASSPDGNYGYTFGSGTRLTVV.